This T cell receptor (beta chain) was obtained from a study of T cell responses to AZD1222 COVID-19 vaccine. Clones were sequenced by immunoSEQ multiplex PCR, and TCRdb holds only the in-frame ones, with some missing. The repertoire consists of tens of thousands of clones, with more than 60% occurring once and the leading ten covering over 3%. The germline gives CDR1 SGHDT, CDR2 YYEEEE. This CDR3 has 15 residues. V shed 7 bases and J shed 5 bases, with 19 bases lying between them. The sample consisted of peripheral blood, taken 28 days after the second AZD1222 dose. This clonotype originated in an adult who received the AZD1222 COVID-19 vaccine. The J gene is TRBJ2-1, the V gene TRBV5-6; D ambiguous. CDR3 sequence (DNA): TGTGCCAGCCTCCAGTGGCCAGGATACGACAATGAGCAGTTCTTC. Residues: CASLQWPGYDNEQFF. Full variable domain (missing parts from reference TRBV5-6 and TRBJ2-1): DAGVTQSPTHLIKTRGQQVTLRCSPKSGHDTVSWYQQALGQGPQFIFQYYEEEERQRGNFPDRFSGHQFPNYSSELNVNALLLGDSALYLCASLQWPGYDNEQFFGPGTRLTVL.